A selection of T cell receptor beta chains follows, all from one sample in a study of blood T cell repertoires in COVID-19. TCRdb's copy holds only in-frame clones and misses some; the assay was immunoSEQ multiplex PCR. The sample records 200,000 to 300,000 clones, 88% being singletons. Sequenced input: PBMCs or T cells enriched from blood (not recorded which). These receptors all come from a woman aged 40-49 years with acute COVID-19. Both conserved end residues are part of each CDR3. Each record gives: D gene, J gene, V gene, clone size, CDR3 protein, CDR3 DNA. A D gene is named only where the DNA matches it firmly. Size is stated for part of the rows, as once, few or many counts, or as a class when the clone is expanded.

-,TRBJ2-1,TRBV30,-,CAWSVKSSSLPGEQFF,TGTGCCTGGAGTGTAAAGAGTTCGAGTCTTCCGGGTGAGCAGTTCTTC
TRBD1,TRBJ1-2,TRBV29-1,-,CSVVPGQGLNYGYTF,TGCAGCGTTGTTCCGGGACAGGGGCTTAACTATGGCTACACCTTC
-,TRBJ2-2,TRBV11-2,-,CASSNSGELFF,TGTGCCAGCAGCAACTCCGGGGAGCTGTTTTTT
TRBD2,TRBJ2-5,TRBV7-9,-,CASSSRTSGGAKYF,TGTGCCAGCAGCTCCCGGACTAGCGGGGGGGCAAAGTACTTC
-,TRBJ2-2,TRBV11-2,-,CASSLAYRAHGELFF,TGTGCCAGCAGCTTAGCTTACAGGGCTCACGGGGAGCTGTTTTTT
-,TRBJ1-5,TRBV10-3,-,CAISPEFGQPQHF,TGTGCCATCAGCCCGGAGTTTGGTCAGCCCCAGCATTTT
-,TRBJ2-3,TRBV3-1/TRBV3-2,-,CASSQGFTIPVPIDTDTQYF,TGTGCCAGCAGCCAAGGATTTACTATACCGGTGCCGATCGACACAGATACGCAGTATTTT
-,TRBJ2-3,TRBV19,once,CASSFTTDTQYF,TGTGCCAGTAGTTTCACTACAGATACGCAGTATTTT
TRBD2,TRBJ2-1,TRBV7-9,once,CASSLPGTSGIRNEQFF,TGTGCCAGCAGCCTCCCAGGGACTAGCGGGATACGAAATGAGCAGTTCTTC
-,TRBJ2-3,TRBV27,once,CASRIGDGTDTQYF,TGTGCCAGCAGGATCGGAGATGGCACAGATACGCAGTATTTT
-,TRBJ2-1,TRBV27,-,CASTSAGRMYNEQFF,TGTGCCAGCACGTCGGCGGGACGGATGTACAATGAGCAGTTCTTC
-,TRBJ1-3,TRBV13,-,CASSRGGNSGNTIYF,TGTGCCAGCAGCCGAGGTGGTAACTCTGGAAACACCATATATTTT
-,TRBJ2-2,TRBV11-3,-,CASRELATGELFF,TGTGCCAGTCGGGAGCTAGCCACCGGGGAGCTGTTTTTT
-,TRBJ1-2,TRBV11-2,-,CASSTQASNYGYTF,TGTGCCAGCAGCACCCAGGCATCTAACTATGGCTACACCTTC
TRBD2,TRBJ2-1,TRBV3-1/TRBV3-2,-,CASSPSGRISYNEQFF,TGTGCCAGCAGCCCCAGCGGGAGGATCTCCTACAATGAGCAGTTCTTC
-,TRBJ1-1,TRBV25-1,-,CASIPTTVNTEAFF,TGTGCCAGCATCCCCACGACAGTGAACACTGAAGCTTTCTTT
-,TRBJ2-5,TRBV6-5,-,CASSQTLSGETQYF,TGTGCCAGCAGCCAGACATTGTCAGGAGAGACCCAGTACTTC
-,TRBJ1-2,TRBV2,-,CASSEGRASNYGYTF,TGTGCCAGCAGTGAAGGGAGGGCTTCTAACTATGGCTACACCTTC
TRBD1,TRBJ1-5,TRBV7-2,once,CASSSQGIYQPQHF,TGTGCCAGCAGCTCACAGGGGATCTATCAGCCCCAGCATTTT
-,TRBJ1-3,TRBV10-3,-,CAISEVRASSGNTIYF,TGTGCCATCAGTGAGGTCAGGGCCAGCTCTGGAAACACCATATATTTT
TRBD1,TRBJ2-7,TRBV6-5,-,CASRTGGIYEQYF,TGTGCCAGCCGGACAGGGGGCATCTACGAGCAGTACTTC
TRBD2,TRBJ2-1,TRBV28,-,CASSALAGVPYNEQFF,TGTGCCAGCAGTGCCTTAGCGGGAGTCCCTTACAATGAGCAGTTCTTC
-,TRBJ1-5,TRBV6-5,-,CASSYSGVGGKSPQHF,TGTGCCAGCAGTTACTCCGGGGTAGGCGGTAAATCGCCCCAGCATTTT
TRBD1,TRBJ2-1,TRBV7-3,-,CASSPTGSGNEQFF,TGTGCCAGCAGCCCGACAGGGTCGGGCAATGAGCAGTTCTTC
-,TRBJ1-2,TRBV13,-,CASSLNPEANYGYTF,TGTGCCAGCAGCTTAAATCCAGAAGCTAACTATGGCTACACCTTC
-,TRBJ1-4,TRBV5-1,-,CASSFQGRGNEKLFF,TGCGCCAGCAGCTTCCAGGGCAGGGGTAATGAAAAACTGTTTTTT
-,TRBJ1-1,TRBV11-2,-,CASSIDNMNTEAFF,TGTGCCAGCAGCATCGACAACATGAACACTGAAGCTTTCTTT
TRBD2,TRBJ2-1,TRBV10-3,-,CAISDGRLANEQFF,TGTGCCATCAGTGACGGTCGACTAGCCAATGAGCAGTTCTTC
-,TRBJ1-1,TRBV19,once,CASSIEGESDGRGEAFF,TGTGCCAGTAGTATAGAAGGGGAATCGGACGGGCGGGGTGAAGCTTTCTTT
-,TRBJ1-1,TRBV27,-,CASSRAGGKAFF,TGTGCCAGCAGTAGGGCGGGGGGGAAGGCTTTCTTT
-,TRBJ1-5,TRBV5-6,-,CASSRGIQPQHF,TGTGCCAGCAGCCGAGGAATCCAGCCCCAGCATTTT
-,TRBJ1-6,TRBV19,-,CASSEGQSTPLHF,TGTGCCAGTAGTGAAGGACAGAGCACACCCCTCCACTTT
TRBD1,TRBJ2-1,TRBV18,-,CASSRRIGTGERNEQFF,TGTGCCAGCTCACGACGAATTGGGACAGGGGAGAGGAATGAGCAGTTCTTC
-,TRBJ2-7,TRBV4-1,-,CASSQGQGSYEQYF,TGCGCCAGCAGCCAAGGTCAGGGCTCCTACGAGCAGTACTTC
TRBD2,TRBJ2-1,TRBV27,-,CASSLTRPYAGEGQNEQFF,TGTGCCAGCAGCCTAACCAGGCCCTATGCGGGAGAGGGTCAGAATGAGCAGTTCTTC
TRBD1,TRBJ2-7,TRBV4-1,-,CASSQVPTGVYEQYF,TGCGCCAGCAGCCAAGTCCCGACAGGGGTCTACGAGCAGTACTTC
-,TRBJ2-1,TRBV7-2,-,CASRPTRGSYNEQFF,TGTGCCAGCAGGCCTACACGAGGCTCCTACAATGAGCAGTTCTTC
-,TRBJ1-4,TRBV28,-,CASSYQGSTLELFF,TGTGCCAGCAGTTACCAGGGGTCGACATTAGAACTGTTTTTT
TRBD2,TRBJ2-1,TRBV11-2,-,CASSSTSGTYNEQFF,TGTGCCAGCAGCTCGACTAGCGGAACCTACAATGAGCAGTTCTTC
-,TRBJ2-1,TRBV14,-,CASNPGGSYNEQFF,TGTGCCAGCAACCCCGGAGGGTCCTACAATGAGCAGTTCTTC
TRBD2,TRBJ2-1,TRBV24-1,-,CATSDSLAGPYNEQFF,TGTGCCACCAGTGATTCTCTAGCGGGACCGTACAATGAGCAGTTCTTC
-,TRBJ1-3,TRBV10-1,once,CASRWNFETASFPGNTIYF,TGCGCCAGCAGATGGAACTTTGAGACGGCTAGTTTCCCTGGAAACACCATATATTTT
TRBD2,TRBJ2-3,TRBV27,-,CASSPTSTGGGDTQYF,TGTGCCAGCAGTCCGACCTCAACGGGGGGGGGAGATACGCAGTATTTT
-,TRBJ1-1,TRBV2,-,CASSRENTEAFF,TGTGCCAGCTCCCGGGAGAACACTGAAGCTTTCTTT
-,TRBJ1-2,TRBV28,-,CASSTQVMNYGYTF,TGTGCCAGCAGCACACAGGTGATGAACTATGGCTACACCTTC
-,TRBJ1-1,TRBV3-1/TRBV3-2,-,CASRDRNTEAFF,TGTGCCAGCAGAGACAGGAACACTGAAGCTTTCTTT
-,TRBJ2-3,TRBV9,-,CASSVVTGPPDTQYF,TGTGCCAGCAGCGTAGTAACAGGGCCCCCAGATACGCAGTATTTT
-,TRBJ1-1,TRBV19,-,CASSGGFMNTEAFF,TGTGCCAGTAGCGGGGGATTCATGAACACTGAAGCTTTCTTT
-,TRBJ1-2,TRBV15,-,CATSTQGDYGYTF,TGTGCCACCAGCACCCAGGGTGACTATGGCTACACCTTC
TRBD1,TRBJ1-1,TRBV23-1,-,CASSQEETGGRRSAFF,TGCGCCAGCAGTCAGGAGGAGACAGGGGGAAGGAGGTCAGCTTTCTTT